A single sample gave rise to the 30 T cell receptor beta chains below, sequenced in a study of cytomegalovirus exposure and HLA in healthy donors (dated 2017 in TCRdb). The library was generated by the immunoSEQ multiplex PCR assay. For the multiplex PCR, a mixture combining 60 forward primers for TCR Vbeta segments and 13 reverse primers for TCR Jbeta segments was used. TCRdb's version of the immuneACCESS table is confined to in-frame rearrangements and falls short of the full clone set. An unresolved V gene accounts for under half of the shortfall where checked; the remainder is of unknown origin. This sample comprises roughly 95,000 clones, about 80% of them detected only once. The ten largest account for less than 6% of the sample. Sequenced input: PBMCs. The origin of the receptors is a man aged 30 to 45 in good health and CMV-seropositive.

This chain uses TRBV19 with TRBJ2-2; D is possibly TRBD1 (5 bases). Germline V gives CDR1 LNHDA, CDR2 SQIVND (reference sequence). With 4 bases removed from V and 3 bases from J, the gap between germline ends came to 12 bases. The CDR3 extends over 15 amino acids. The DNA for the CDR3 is TGTGCCAGTAGTAACCAGGGATTCGACACCGGGGAGCTGTTTTTT. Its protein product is CASSNQGFDTGELFF. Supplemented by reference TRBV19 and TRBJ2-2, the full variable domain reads DGGITQSPKYLFRKEGQNVTLSCEQNLNHDAMYWYRQDPGQGLRLIYYSQIVNDFQKGDIAEGYSVSREKKESFPLTVTSAQKNPTAFYLCASSNQGFDTGELFFGEGSRLTVL.

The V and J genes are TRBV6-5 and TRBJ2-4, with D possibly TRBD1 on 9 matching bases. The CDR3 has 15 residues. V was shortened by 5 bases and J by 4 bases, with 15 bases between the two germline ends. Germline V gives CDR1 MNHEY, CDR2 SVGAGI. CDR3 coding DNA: TGTGCCAGCAGTCGGGGGGGGACAGGGAAAAACATTCAGTACTTC. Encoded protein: CASSRGGTGKNIQYF.

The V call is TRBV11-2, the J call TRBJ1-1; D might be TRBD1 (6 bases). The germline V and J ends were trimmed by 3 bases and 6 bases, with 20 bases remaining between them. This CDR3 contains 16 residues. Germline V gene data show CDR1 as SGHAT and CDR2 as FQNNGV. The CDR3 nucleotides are TGTGCCAGCAGCTTGATATCCGGGACAACCGTCGCTGAAGCTTTCTTT. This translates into CASSLISGTTVAEAFF.

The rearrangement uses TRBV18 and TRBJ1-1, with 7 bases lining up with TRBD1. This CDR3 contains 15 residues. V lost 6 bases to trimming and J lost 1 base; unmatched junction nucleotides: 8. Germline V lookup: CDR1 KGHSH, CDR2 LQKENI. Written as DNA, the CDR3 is TGTGCCAGCTCCCTCGGGACAGCCCAGAACACTGAAGCTTTCTTT. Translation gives CASSLGTAQNTEAFF.

The CDR3 region is CASSLGTRASGYGYTF. CDR3 nucleotides: TGTGCCAGCAGCTTAGGGACGAGGGCCAGCGGCTATGGCTACACCTTC. V is TRBV13 and J is TRBJ1-2, with D unresolved. This CDR3 has 16 residues. V was clipped by 0 bases and J by 4 bases, with 15 bases between them. From germline, CDR1 is PRHDT and CDR2 FYEKMQ (reference sequence).

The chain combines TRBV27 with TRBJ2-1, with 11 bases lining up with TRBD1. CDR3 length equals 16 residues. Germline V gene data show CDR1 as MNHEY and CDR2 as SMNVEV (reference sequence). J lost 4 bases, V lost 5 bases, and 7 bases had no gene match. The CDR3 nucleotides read TGTGCCAGCAGTAGCCGGGACAGGGGGAGTTACAATGAGCAGTTCTTC. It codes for CASSSRDRGSYNEQFF.

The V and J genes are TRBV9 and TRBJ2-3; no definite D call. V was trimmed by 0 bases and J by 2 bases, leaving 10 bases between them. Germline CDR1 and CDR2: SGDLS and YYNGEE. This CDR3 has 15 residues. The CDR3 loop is CASSVGLSNTDTQYF. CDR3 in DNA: TGTGCCAGCAGCGTAGGACTTTCAAACACAGATACGCAGTATTTT.

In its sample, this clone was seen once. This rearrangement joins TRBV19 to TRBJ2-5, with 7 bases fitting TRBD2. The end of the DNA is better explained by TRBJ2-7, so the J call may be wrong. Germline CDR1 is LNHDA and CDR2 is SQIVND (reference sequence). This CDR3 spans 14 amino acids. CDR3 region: CASSIAGGLDEQYF. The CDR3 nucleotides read TGTGCCAGTAGTATAGCGGGAGGTCTGGACGAGCAGTACTTC.

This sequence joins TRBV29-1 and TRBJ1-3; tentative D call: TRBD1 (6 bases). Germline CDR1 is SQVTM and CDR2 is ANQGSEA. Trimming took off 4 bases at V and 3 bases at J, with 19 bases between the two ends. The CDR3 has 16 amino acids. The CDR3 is CSVVRVDRRGGNTIYF. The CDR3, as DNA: TGCAGCGTTGTACGAGTCGACAGGAGAGGTGGAAACACCATATATTTT.

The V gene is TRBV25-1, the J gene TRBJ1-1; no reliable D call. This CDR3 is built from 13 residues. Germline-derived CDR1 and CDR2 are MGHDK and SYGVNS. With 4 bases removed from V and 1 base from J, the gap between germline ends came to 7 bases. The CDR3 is CASSGTANTEAFF. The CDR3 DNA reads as TGTGCCAGCAGTGGTACAGCGAACACTGAAGCTTTCTTT.

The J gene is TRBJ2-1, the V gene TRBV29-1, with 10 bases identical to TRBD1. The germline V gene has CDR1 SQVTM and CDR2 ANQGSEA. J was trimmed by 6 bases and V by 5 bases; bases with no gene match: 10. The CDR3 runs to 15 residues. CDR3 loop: CSVRDRTGGFNEQFF. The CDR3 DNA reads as TGCAGCGTTCGAGACCGGACAGGGGGTTTCAATGAGCAGTTCTTC.

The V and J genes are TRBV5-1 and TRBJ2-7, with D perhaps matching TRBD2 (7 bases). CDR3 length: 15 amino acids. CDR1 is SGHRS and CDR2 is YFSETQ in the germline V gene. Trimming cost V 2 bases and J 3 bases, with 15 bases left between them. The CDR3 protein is CASSFGGAADYEQYV. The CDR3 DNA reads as TGCGCCAGCAGCTTTGGGGGGGCCGCGGACTACGAGCAGTACGTC.

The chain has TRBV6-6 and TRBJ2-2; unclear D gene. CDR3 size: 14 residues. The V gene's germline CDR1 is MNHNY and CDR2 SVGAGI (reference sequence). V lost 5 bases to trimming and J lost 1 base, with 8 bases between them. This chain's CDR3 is CASSGQRNTGELFF. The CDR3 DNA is TGTGCCAGCAGTGGGCAACGGAACACCGGGGAGCTGTTTTTT.

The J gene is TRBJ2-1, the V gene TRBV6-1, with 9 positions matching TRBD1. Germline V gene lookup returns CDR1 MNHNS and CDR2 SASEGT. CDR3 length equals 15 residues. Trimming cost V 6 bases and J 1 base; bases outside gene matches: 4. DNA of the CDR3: TGTGCCAGCAGCGAGGGACAGGGTTCCTACAATGAGCAGTTCTTC. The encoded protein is CASSEGQGSYNEQFF.

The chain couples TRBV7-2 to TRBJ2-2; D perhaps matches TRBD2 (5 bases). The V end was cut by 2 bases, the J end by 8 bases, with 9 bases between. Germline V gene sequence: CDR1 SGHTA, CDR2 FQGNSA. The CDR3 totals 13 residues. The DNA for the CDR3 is TGTGCCAGCAGCTTAAGGAGGTTAGGGGAGCTGTTTTTT. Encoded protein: CASSLRRLGELFF. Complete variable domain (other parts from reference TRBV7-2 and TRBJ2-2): GAGVSQSPSNKVTEKGKDVELRCDPISGHTALYWYRQSLGQGLEFLIYFQGNSAPDKSGLPSDRFSAERTGGSVSTLTIQRTQQEDSAVYLCASSLRRLGELFFGEGSRLTVL.

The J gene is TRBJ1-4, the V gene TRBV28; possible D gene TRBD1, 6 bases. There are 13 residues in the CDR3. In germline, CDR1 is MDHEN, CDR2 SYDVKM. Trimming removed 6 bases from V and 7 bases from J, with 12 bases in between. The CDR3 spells CASSDRSPEKLFF. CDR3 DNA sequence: TGTGCCAGCAGCGACAGGTCGCCTGAAAAACTGTTTTTT.

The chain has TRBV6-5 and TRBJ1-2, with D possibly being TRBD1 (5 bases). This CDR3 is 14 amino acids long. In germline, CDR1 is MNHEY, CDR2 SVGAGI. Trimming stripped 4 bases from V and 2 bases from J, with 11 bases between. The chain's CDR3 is CASSSRGGNYGYTF. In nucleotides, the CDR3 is TGTGCCAGCAGTTCACGCGGGGGGAACTATGGCTACACCTTC.

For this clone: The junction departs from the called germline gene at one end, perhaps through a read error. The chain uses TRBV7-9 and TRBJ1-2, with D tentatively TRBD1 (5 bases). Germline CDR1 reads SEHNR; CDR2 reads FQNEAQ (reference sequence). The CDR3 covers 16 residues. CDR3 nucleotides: TGTTCCAGCAGCTTAGATCAGGGATTAGATGTCTATGGCTACACCTTC. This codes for CSSSLDQGLDVYGYTF.

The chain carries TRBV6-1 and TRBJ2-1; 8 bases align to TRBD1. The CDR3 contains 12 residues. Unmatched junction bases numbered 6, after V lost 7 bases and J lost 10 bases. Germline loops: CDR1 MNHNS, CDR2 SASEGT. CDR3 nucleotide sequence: TGTGCCAGCAACCAGGGGGCCGGAGAGCAGTTCTTC. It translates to CASNQGAGEQFF.

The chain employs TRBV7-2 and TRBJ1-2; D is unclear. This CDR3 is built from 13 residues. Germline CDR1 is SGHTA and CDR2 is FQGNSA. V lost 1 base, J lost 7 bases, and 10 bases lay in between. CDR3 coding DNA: TGTGCCAGCAGCTTAGGGGAGGTAGTTGGCTACACCTTC. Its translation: CASSLGEVVGYTF.

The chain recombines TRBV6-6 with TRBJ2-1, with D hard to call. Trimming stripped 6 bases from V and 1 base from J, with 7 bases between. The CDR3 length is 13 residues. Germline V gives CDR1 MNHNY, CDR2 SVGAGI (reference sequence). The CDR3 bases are TGTGCCAGCAGCCCTCTATCCTACAATGAGCAGTTCTTC. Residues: CASSPLSYNEQFF.

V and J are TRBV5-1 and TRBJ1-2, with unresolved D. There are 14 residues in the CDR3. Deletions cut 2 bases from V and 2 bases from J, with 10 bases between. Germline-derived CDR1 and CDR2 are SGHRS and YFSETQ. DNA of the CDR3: TGCGCCAGCAGCTTCAACGGGGTGAACTATGGCTACACCTTC. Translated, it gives CASSFNGVNYGYTF.

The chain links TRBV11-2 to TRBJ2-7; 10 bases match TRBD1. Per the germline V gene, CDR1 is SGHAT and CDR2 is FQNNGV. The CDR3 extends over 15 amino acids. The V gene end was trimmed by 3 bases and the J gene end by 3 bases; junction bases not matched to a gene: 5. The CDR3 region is CASSFWTGGGYEQYV. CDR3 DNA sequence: TGTGCCAGCAGCTTCTGGACAGGGGGGGGCTACGAGCAGTACGTC.

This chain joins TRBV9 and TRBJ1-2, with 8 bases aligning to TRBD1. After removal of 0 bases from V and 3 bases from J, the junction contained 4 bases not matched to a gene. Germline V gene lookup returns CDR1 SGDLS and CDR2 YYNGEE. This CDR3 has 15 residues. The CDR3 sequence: CASSVDGQGDYGYTF. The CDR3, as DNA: TGTGCCAGCAGCGTAGACGGACAGGGAGACTATGGCTACACCTTC.

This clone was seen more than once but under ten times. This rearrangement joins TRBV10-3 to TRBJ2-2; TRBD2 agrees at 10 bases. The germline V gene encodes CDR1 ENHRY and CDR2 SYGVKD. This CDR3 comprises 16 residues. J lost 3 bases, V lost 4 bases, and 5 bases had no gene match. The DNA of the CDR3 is TGTGCCATCAGTGGTAGCGGGGGGCCTCACACCGGGGAGCTGTTTTTT. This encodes CAISGSGGPHTGELFF.

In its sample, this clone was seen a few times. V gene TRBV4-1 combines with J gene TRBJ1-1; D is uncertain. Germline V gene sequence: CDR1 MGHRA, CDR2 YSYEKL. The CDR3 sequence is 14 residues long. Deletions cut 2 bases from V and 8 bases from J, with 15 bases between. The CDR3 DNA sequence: TGCGCCAGCAGCCAATACGAGGGCGTTGAGGAAGCTTTCTTT. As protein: CASSQYEGVEEAFF.

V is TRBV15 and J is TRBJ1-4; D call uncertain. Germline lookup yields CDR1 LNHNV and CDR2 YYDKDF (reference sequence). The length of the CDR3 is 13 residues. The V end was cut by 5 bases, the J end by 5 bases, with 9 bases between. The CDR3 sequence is CATSEVSNEKLFF. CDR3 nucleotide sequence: TGTGCCACCAGCGAGGTCAGCAATGAAAAACTGTTTTTT.

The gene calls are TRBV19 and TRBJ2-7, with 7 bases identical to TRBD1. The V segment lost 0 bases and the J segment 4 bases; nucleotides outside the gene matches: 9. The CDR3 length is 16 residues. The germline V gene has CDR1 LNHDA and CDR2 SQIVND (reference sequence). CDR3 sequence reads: CASSIDPVTGRYEQYF. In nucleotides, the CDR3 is TGTGCCAGTAGTATAGATCCAGTGACAGGGAGATACGAGCAGTACTTC.

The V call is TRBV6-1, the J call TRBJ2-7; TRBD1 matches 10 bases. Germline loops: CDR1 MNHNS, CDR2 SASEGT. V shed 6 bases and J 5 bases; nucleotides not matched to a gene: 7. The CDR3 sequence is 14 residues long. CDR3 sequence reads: CASSNRDRGHEQYV. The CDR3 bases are TGTGCCAGCAGCAACCGGGACAGGGGACACGAGCAGTACGTC.

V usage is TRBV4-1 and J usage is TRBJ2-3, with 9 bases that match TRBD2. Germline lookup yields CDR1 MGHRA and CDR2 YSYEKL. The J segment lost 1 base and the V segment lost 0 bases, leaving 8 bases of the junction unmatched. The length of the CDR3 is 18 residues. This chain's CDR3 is CASSQDLETSGGTDTQYF. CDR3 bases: TGCGCCAGCAGCCAAGATCTGGAGACTAGCGGAGGCACAGATACGCAGTATTTT.